This passage covers 25 T cell receptor beta chains from one sample sequenced in a study of shared clonotypes between healthy human individuals. Measured with immunoSEQ multiplex PCR; TCRdb has only the in-frame clones, and not every one. Of around 2,000,000 clones listed, roughly 95% were seen once; the top ten hold roughly 0.13%. Material: naive CD4+ T cells sorted from blood. Documented subset: CD45RA+ positively selected. Every receptor here comes from a man aged 18 to 30 in good health.

CDR3 bases: TGTGCCAGCAGCTTATCCGCGGGAGCTAATGAAAAACTGTTTTTT. The encoded protein is CASSLSAGANEKLFF. The chain joins TRBV11-2 to TRBJ1-4, with D unclear. Trimming took off 2 bases at V and 3 bases at J, with 10 bases between the two ends. The CDR3 contains 15 residues. The germline CDR1 and CDR2 sequences are SGHAT and FQNNGV.

The gene calls are TRBV7-9 and TRBJ1-2; 7 bases line up with TRBD1. CDR1 and CDR2 (germline): SEHNR, FQNEAQ (reference sequence). V gave up 0 bases and J gave up 1 base; unmatched junction bases: 2. This CDR3 contains 15 residues. The DNA for the CDR3 is TGTGCCAGCAGCTTAGCGACAGGGTATAACTATGGCTACACCTTC. It translates to CASSLATGYNYGYTF.

This clone was found once. A much more abundant neighbour one base away suggests this may be a read error. The chain couples TRBV10-3 to TRBJ1-2; D is undetermined. Deletions cut 3 bases from V and 3 bases from J, with 8 bases between. CDR1 is ENHRY and CDR2 is SYGVKD in the germline V gene. This CDR3 has 13 amino acids. As DNA, the CDR3 is TGTGCCATCAGTGATCTGGAGGACTATGGCTACACCTTC. Protein: CAISDLEDYGYTF.

The chain is built from TRBV5-1 and TRBJ1-2; the match to TRBD1 covers 7 bases. With V trimmed by 9 bases and J by 2 bases, 10 bases remained unmatched. The germline gives CDR1 SGHRS, CDR2 YFSETQ. The CDR3 spans 14 residues. The CDR3 bases are TGCGCCACCGGGGGGACAGAAACGAACTATGGCTACACCTTC. Its protein product is CATGGTETNYGYTF.

The chain joins TRBV19 to TRBJ2-3; no definite D call. CDR1 is LNHDA and CDR2 is SQIVND in the germline V gene (reference sequence). The CDR3 spans 12 residues. Trimming removed 6 bases at V and 3 bases at J, with 7 bases between. CDR3 in amino acids: CASRLSTDTQYF. The CDR3 bases are TGTGCCAGTAGGTTGTCGACAGATACGCAGTATTTT.

Comments on this clone: The junction differs from germline at one of its ends, possibly a read error. The chain combines TRBV6-1 with TRBJ1-2, with D possibly TRBD1 on 6 matching bases. This CDR3 is 12 amino acids long. Per germline, CDR1 MNHNS and CDR2 SASEGT. The CDR3 DNA sequence: TGTGCCAGCAATCCCGGGACACCAGCCTCTGTATTC. It codes for CASNPGTPASVF.

The chain joins TRBV7-2 to TRBJ2-7; TRBD2 matches at 9 bases. The germline gives CDR1 SGHTA, CDR2 FQGNSA. The V and J ends lost 2 bases and 3 bases, in that order; junction bases with no gene match: 5. There are 15 residues in the CDR3. The chain's CDR3 is CASSLSGGTIYEQYF. The CDR3 DNA reads as TGTGCCAGCAGCTTAAGCGGGGGGACCATCTACGAGCAGTACTTC.

The chain recombines TRBV18 with TRBJ1-3; 7 positions agree with TRBD1. V gave up 6 bases and J gave up 6 bases; unmatched junction bases: 5. Germline assignment: CDR1 KGHSH and CDR2 LQKENI. The CDR3 loop spans 13 amino acids. Here the CDR3 reads CASSEGTVNTIYF. CDR3 DNA: TGTGCCAGCTCGGAAGGGACAGTAAACACCATATATTTT.

The rearrangement joins TRBV7-6 to TRBJ2-5; 9 positions agree with TRBD2. With 0 bases clipped from V and 1 base from J, the junction kept 3 bases outside the gene matches. This CDR3 region has 16 residues. The V gene's germline CDR1 is SGHVS and CDR2 FNYEAQ. The CDR3 DNA reads as TGTGCCAGCAGCTTAGCCGCTAGCGGGATCCAAGAGACCCAGTACTTC. Translating gives CASSLAASGIQETQYF.

The V and J genes are TRBV30 and TRBJ1-2; D call uncertain. The CDR3 spans 13 residues. The germline gives CDR1 GTSNPN, CDR2 SVGIG (reference sequence). The germline V and J ends were trimmed by 4 bases and 5 bases, with 14 bases remaining between them. CDR3 sequence: CAWNPDGTYGYTF. The CDR3 DNA reads as TGTGCCTGGAATCCGGACGGAACATATGGCTACACCTTC.

The chain links TRBV11-3 to TRBJ2-7; perhaps TRBD2 as D (6 bases). Germline V gene data show CDR1 as SGHNT and CDR2 as YENEEA. CDR3 length equals 17 residues. V was pared by 3 bases and J by 1 base, with 19 bases between. As DNA, the CDR3 is TGTGCCAGCAGCTTTTATATTGCCCTAGCGCCTTCCTACGAGCAGTACTTC. Translated: CASSFYIALAPSYEQYF. Using reference TRBV11-3 and TRBJ2-7 for the parts outside the CDR3, the full variable domain is EAGVVQSPRYKIIEKKQPVAFWCNPISGHNTLYWYLQNLGQGPELLIRYENEEAVDDSQLPKDRFSAERLKGVDSTLKIQPAELGDSAVYLCASSFYIALAPSYEQYFGPGTRLTVT.

In this sample, this clone turned up once. The V call is TRBV6-5, the J call TRBJ2-7; TRBD2 matches 9 bases. This CDR3 is 15 amino acids long. The ends lost 5 bases at V and 0 bases at J; junction bases unmatched: 5. Looked up from germline, CDR1 is MNHEY and CDR2 is SVGAGI. The CDR3 loop reads CASSTSGGSSYEQYF. Written as DNA, the CDR3 is TGTGCCAGCAGTACCAGCGGGGGGAGCTCCTACGAGCAGTACTTC.

The genes are TRBV29-1 and TRBJ2-3; D gene ambiguous. The CDR3 is made up of 14 amino acids. CDR1 is SQVTM and CDR2 is ANQGSEA in the germline V gene. Trimming cost V 4 bases and J 2 bases, with 13 bases left between them. The CDR3 coding sequence is TGCAGCGTTGGGGTAGGAACTTTCACAGATACGCAGTATTTT. Translation: CSVGVGTFTDTQYF.

The gene calls are TRBV6-5 and TRBJ2-2, with D possibly being TRBD2 (6 bases). Trimming took 5 bases from V and 3 from J, leaving 10 bases between them. This CDR3 has 14 residues. CDR1 and CDR2 (germline): MNHEY, SVGAGI. In nucleotides, the CDR3 is TGTGCCAGCAGTGGTAGCGGTTACACCGGGGAGCTGTTTTTT. Translation: CASSGSGYTGELFF.

On this clone: The same CDR3 is also encoded by other DNA sequences in this sample. V and J are TRBV5-1 and TRBJ2-1; the D gene could be TRBD1 or TRBD2 (5 bases each). The CDR3 runs 12 residues. The V gene's germline CDR1 is SGHRS and CDR2 YFSETQ. With 5 bases removed from V and 8 bases from J, the gap between germline ends came to 11 bases. CDR3 in amino acids: CASSSGLDEQFF. The CDR3 coding sequence is TGCGCCAGCAGTTCGGGGCTGGATGAGCAGTTCTTC.

The V and J genes are TRBV6-6 and TRBJ2-1; D is possibly TRBD1 (6 bases). This CDR3 spans 15 amino acids. Trimming took off 3 bases at V and 4 bases at J, with 13 bases between the two ends. Germline V gene sequence: CDR1 MNHNY, CDR2 SVGAGI (reference sequence). CDR3 loop: CASSYRPDRYNEQFF. CDR3 sequence (DNA): TGTGCCAGCAGTTATCGGCCGGACAGATACAATGAGCAGTTCTTC.

CDR3 region: CASSLWGREQGLSGANVLTF. CDR3 DNA: TGTGCCAGCAGTTTATGGGGCAGGGAACAGGGACTCTCTGGGGCCAACGTCCTGACTTTC. The chain recombines TRBV28 with TRBJ2-6; D may be TRBD1 or TRBD2 (6 bases each). The CDR3 consists of 20 residues. The germline V gene encodes CDR1 MDHEN and CDR2 SYDVKM. The V end was cut by 0 bases, the J end by 0 bases, with 18 bases between.

In regard to this clone: This specimen includes other DNA sequences encoding the same CDR3. The J gene is TRBJ2-5, the V gene TRBV6-1, with D hard to call. The CDR3 contains 12 residues. Trimming stripped 1 base from V and 5 bases from J, with 5 bases between. Looked up from germline, CDR1 is MNHNS and CDR2 is SASEGT. The CDR3 nucleotides are TGTGCCAGCAGTGAAGTCGGGGAGACCCAGTACTTC. Encoded protein: CASSEVGETQYF.

The J gene is TRBJ2-5, the V gene TRBV5-8; TRBD2 matches 7 bases. The CDR3 extends over 13 amino acids. Germline trimming cut 3 bases from V and 5 bases from J; bases unmatched to any gene: 4. Looked up from germline, CDR1 is SGHTS and CDR2 is YDEGEE. The CDR3 region is CASSSGLGETQYF. In DNA form, the CDR3 reads TGTGCCAGCAGCTCCGGACTAGGGGAGACCCAGTACTTC.

The chain uses TRBV7-2 and TRBJ1-5; D remains unclear. Between the trimmed V and J ends, which lost 1 base and 7 bases, there was a span of 11 bases. The CDR3 consists of 14 residues. CDR1 is SGHTA, CDR2 FQGNSA, per germline. This CDR3 is CASSLEELGQPQHF. The CDR3 DNA sequence: TGTGCCAGCAGCTTAGAGGAGCTTGGCCAGCCCCAGCATTTT.

This clone was observed a single time. The rearrangement uses TRBV30 and TRBJ1-1; perhaps TRBD1 as D (6 bases). The V and J ends lost 6 bases and 4 bases respectively, with 18 bases between them. The CDR3 contains 14 residues. Germline V CDR1 and CDR2: GTSNPN, SVGIG (reference sequence). Written as DNA, the CDR3 is TGTGCCTGTAGAATACAGGGAGGCGGCACTGAAGCTTTCTTT. This sequence encodes CACRIQGGGTEAFF.

With regard to this clone: Other DNA sequences in this sample translate to the same CDR3. The chain links TRBV6-5 to TRBJ2-1; TRBD2 matches 8 bases. The CDR3 runs 16 residues. After removal of 4 bases from V and 0 bases from J, the junction contained 5 bases not matched to a gene. Per germline, CDR1 MNHEY and CDR2 SVGAGI. This CDR3 is CASSSLAGRSYNEQFF. In nucleotides, the CDR3 is TGTGCCAGCAGTTCTCTAGCGGGCCGCTCCTACAATGAGCAGTTCTTC.

The rearrangement uses TRBV18 and TRBJ2-1; 9 nucleotides agree with TRBD2. Germline V gene lookup returns CDR1 KGHSH and CDR2 LQKENI. The CDR3 loop spans 15 amino acids. V lost 1 base to trimming and J lost 7 bases; unmatched junction nucleotides: 5. This CDR3 reads CASSPLAGARNEQFF. In DNA, the CDR3 is TGTGCCAGCTCACCACTAGCGGGAGCGCGGAATGAGCAGTTCTTC.

The rearrangement joins TRBV4-1 to TRBJ2-6; D unresolved. With 0 bases removed from V and 0 bases from J, the gap between germline ends came to 9 bases. The CDR3 is 17 residues long. CDR1 MGHRA and CDR2 YSYEKL come from the germline V gene. The DNA for the CDR3 is TGCGCCAGCAGCCAAGAGGAGTCGTACTCTGGGGCCAACGTCCTGACTTTC. This sequence encodes CASSQEESYSGANVLTF.

As for this clone: Other DNA variants within this sample encode the same CDR3. The chain employs TRBV18 and TRBJ2-2; D is uncertain. The CDR3 is 12 amino acids. Germline loops: CDR1 KGHSH, CDR2 LQKENI. V lost 3 bases, J lost 4 bases, and 3 bases lay in between. The CDR3 coding sequence is TGTGCCAGCTCACCCAGCACCGGGGAGCTGTTTTTT. Its translation is CASSPSTGELFF.